These T cell receptor beta chains were read from a single sample in a study of OX40 agonist ivuxolimab in advanced cancers. Measured with immunoSEQ multiplex PCR; TCRdb has only the in-frame clones, and not every one. The sample lists tens of thousands of clones; over 75% were seen once. The specimen comprised CD4+ or CD8+ T cells sorted from blood, sampled in a trial of the OX40 agonist ivuxolimab. Receptors originate from an adult with an advanced solid tumor such as melanoma, head and neck, liver or kidney cancer. Both conserved end residues are trimmed from each CDR3. Fields, in order: D gene, CDR3 length, V gene, CDR3 protein. D genes are given only for firm matches.

D gene: .
CDR3 length: 13
V gene: TRBV7-8
CDR3 protein: ASSARAQVGTEAF

D gene: TRBD1
CDR3 length: 14
V gene: TRBV5-1
CDR3 protein: ASSLVSGQGYYGYT

D gene: TRBD1
CDR3 length: 12
V gene: TRBV7-3
CDR3 protein: ASSWGQGATEAF

D gene: TRBD1
CDR3 length: 13
V gene: TRBV7-2
CDR3 protein: ASSLGQGPQETQY

D gene: .
CDR3 length: 13
V gene: TRBV2
CDR3 protein: ASSAGLTGTDTQY

D gene: .
CDR3 length: 12
V gene: TRBV5-1
CDR3 protein: ASSRLGDTGELF

D gene: TRBD1
CDR3 length: 13
V gene: TRBV28
CDR3 protein: ASTFLGQGEVGLF

D gene: .
CDR3 length: 13
V gene: TRBV28
CDR3 protein: ASRVIGATNEKLF

D gene: .
CDR3 length: 12
V gene: TRBV29-1
CDR3 protein: SVEVSRVGETQY

D gene: .
CDR3 length: 13
V gene: TRBV7-2
CDR3 protein: ASSPEATRWETQY

D gene: .
CDR3 length: 12
V gene: TRBV5-6
CDR3 protein: ASRIGQINEKLF

D gene: TRBD1
CDR3 length: 13
V gene: TRBV7-2
CDR3 protein: ASSLAGTGGETQY

D gene: .
CDR3 length: 12
V gene: TRBV4-1
CDR3 protein: ASSHQGRDTEAF

D gene: TRBD1
CDR3 length: 12
V gene: TRBV19
CDR3 protein: ASSRGQAPYEQY

D gene: .
CDR3 length: 12
V gene: TRBV7-9
CDR3 protein: ASSLGGVAYEQY

D gene: TRBD2
CDR3 length: 13
V gene: TRBV5-4
CDR3 protein: ASSHTSGRGYEQY

D gene: TRBD2
CDR3 length: 17
V gene: TRBV9
CDR3 protein: ASSAPRTSGSHLSGELF

D gene: TRBD2
CDR3 length: 14
V gene: TRBV30
CDR3 protein: AWSVFSSGGVGELF

D gene: TRBD2
CDR3 length: 9
V gene: TRBV7-9
CDR3 protein: ASRGGHEQY

D gene: .
CDR3 length: 14
V gene: TRBV23-1
CDR3 protein: ASSPGSDRHSYEQY

D gene: .
CDR3 length: 13
V gene: TRBV6-5
CDR3 protein: ASTRGHPGVNEQF

D gene: TRBD1
CDR3 length: 11
V gene: TRBV6-4
CDR3 protein: ASSEEQGYGYT

D gene: TRBD1
CDR3 length: 14
V gene: TRBV5-4
CDR3 protein: ASTPRGGKDTGELF